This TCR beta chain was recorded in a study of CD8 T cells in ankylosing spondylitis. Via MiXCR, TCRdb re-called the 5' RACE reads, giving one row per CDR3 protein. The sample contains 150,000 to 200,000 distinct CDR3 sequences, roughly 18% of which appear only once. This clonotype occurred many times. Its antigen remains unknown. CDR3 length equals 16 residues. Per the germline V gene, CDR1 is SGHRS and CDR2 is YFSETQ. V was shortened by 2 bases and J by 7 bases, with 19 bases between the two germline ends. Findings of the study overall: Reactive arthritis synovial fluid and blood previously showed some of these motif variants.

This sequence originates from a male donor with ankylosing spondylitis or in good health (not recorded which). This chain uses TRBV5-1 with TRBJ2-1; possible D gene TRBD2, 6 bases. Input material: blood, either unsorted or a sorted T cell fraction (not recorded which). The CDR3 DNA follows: TGCGCCAGCAGCTTTCAAGCGGGCTTGGGGTCAAATGAGCAGTTCTTC. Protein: CASSFQAGLGSNEQFF.